Shown below are 14 T cell receptor beta chains from a single sample sequenced in a study of T cells in Graves' hyperthyroidism and ophthalmopathy. Amplified TCR beta CDR3 regions derived from RNA transcripts. Researchers ran a first-round RT-PCR on the TCR CDR3 using the HTBI primer set. A single record per CDR3 protein comes from TCRdb applying MiXCR to the multiplex PCR reads. The sample lists approximately 640,000 distinct CDR3 sequences, approximately 42% occurring once. The specimen was peripheral blood or thyroid tissue (not recorded which). These receptors were taken from an adult man with Graves' disease, either hyperthyroidism or ophthalmopathy (not recorded which).

This rearrangement joins TRBV19 to TRBJ1-2; weak D call: TRBD1 (6 bases). This CDR3 has 14 residues. V was shortened by 7 bases and J by 5 bases, with 17 bases between the two germline ends. Germline V CDR1 and CDR2: LNHDA, SQIVND (reference sequence). The CDR3 loop reads CASTPGGRAYGYTF. The DNA for the CDR3 is TGTGCCAGTACCCCCGGGGGCAGGGCTTATGGCTACACCTTC. Together with reference TRBV19 and TRBJ1-2, the CDR3 gives the full variable domain: DGGITQSPKYLFRKEGQNVTLSCEQNLNHDAMYWYRQDPGQGLRLIYYSQIVNDFQKGDIAEGYSVSREKKESFPLTVTSAQKNPTAFYLCASTPGGRAYGYTFGSGTRLTVV.

The chain is built from TRBV6-5 and TRBJ1-4; no clear D gene. This CDR3 contains 13 residues. Germline V gene data show CDR1 as MNHEY and CDR2 as SVGAGI. CDR3 nucleotides: TGTGCGTCGGGGATTGCAACTAATGAAAAACTGTTTTTT. This translates into CASGIATNEKLFF.

In DNA, the CDR3 is TGCAGCGTTGAAGTACACAGGGGCTCTGGAAACACCATATATTTT. Amino acid sequence: CSVEVHRGSGNTIYF. This chain connects TRBV29-1 to TRBJ1-3, with 7 bases identical to TRBD1. This CDR3 is 15 amino acids long. J gave up 0 bases and V 1 base, and 3 bases lay outside the gene matches. Germline V gene lookup returns CDR1 SQVTM and CDR2 ANQGSEA.

CDR3 sequence: CAISELVDSIYGYTF. The CDR3 DNA is TGTGCCATCAGTGAGTTAGTGGACAGCATTTATGGCTACACCTTC. The chain is built from TRBV10-3 and TRBJ1-2; D perhaps matches TRBD1 (6 bases). The V gene's germline CDR1 is ENHRY and CDR2 SYGVKD. The CDR3 sequence is 15 residues long. V lost 1 base, J lost 5 bases, and 14 bases lay in between.

V gene TRBV2 combines with J gene TRBJ1-2; TRBD1 matches 7 bases. This CDR3 has 17 residues. With 5 bases clipped from V and 0 bases from J, the junction kept 12 bases outside the gene matches. Germline CDR1 is SNHLY and CDR2 is FYNNEI. CDR3: CASSYRAGGPSNYGYTF. Written as DNA, the CDR3 is TGTGCCAGCAGTTACAGGGCAGGGGGACCTTCTAACTATGGCTACACCTTC.

This clonotype came up many times. The chain recombines TRBV24-1 with TRBJ1-2, with 9 nucleotides matching TRBD1. V was pared by 3 bases and J by 7 bases, with 2 bases of the junction left unmatched. Per the germline V gene, CDR1 is KGHDR and CDR2 is SFDVKD. The CDR3 spans 13 residues. The CDR3 nucleotides read TGTGCCACCAGTGATGGGACAGGGACTGGCTACACCTTC. Translating it yields CATSDGTGTGYTF.

This clonotype was observed a handful of times. This chain uses TRBV24-1 with TRBJ1-2; D ambiguous. Trimming stripped 7 bases from V and 7 bases from J, with 15 bases between. The CDR3 is 13 residues long. Germline V gene data show CDR1 as KGHDR and CDR2 as SFDVKD. The CDR3 reads CATRGPPPGGYTF. The DNA of the CDR3 is TGTGCCACCAGAGGACCACCGCCTGGTGGCTACACCTTC.

This clonotype has a handful of counts. V is TRBV19 and J is TRBJ1-5; no reliable D call. V was pared by 4 bases and J by 1 base, with 11 bases between. The CDR3 spans 15 residues. CDR1 is LNHDA, CDR2 SQIVND, per germline (reference sequence). CDR3 sequence (DNA): TGTGCCAGTAGTAGCCCACAGCGAAGCAATCAGCCCCAGCATTTT. It codes for CASSSPQRSNQPQHF.

This clonotype was recorded a few times. The rearrangement joins TRBV6-5 to TRBJ1-4, with 12 bases fitting TRBD1. The CDR3 extends over 17 amino acids. V gave up 5 bases and J gave up 0 bases; unmatched junction bases: 4. The V gene's germline CDR1 is MNHEY and CDR2 SVGAGI. CDR3 in DNA: TGTGCCAGCAGTCCGGGACAGGGGGCGACAACTAATGAAAAACTGTTTTTT. It specifies CASSPGQGATTNEKLFF.

This clonotype turned up a few times. The chain joins TRBV6-1 to TRBJ1-1, with 9 bases identical to TRBD1. The V and J ends lost 2 bases and 2 bases, in that order; junction bases with no gene match: 3. The germline V gene has CDR1 MNHNS and CDR2 SASEGT. The CDR3 contains 15 residues. As DNA, the CDR3 is TGTGCCAGCAGTGAACCGGGACAGGGTAACACTGAAGCTTTCTTT. It specifies CASSEPGQGNTEAFF.

This clonotype was seen a single time. A read error is possible here, since a much larger clone lies one base away. V usage is TRBV10-3 and J usage is TRBJ2-7; 8 nucleotides agree with TRBD2. CDR3 size: 15 residues. Trimming cost V 6 bases and J 8 bases; bases outside gene matches: 15. The germline V gene encodes CDR1 ENHRY and CDR2 SYGVKD. CDR3 region: CAIRGGGTFRNKQYF. CDR3 coding DNA: TGTGCCATCAGGGGCGGGGGGACGTTTCGGAACAAGCAGTACTTC.

At least ten counts were recorded for this clonotype. J is TRBJ1-1 and V is TRBV24-1; possibly TRBD1 for D (5 bases). CDR1 and CDR2 from the germline V gene are KGHDR and SFDVKD. This CDR3 comprises 13 residues. V was pared by 7 bases and J by 1 base, with 9 bases between. CDR3 in DNA: TGTGCCACCAGACGTACAGGGAACACTGAAGCTTTCTTT. It yields the protein CATRRTGNTEAFF.

The table lists this clonotype with many counts. The chain combines TRBV4-1 with TRBJ2-7; the match to TRBD1 covers 7 bases. The CDR3 sequence is 14 residues long. Per germline, CDR1 MGHRA and CDR2 YSYEKL. After removal of 1 base from V and 3 bases from J, the junction contained 3 bases not matched to a gene. CDR3 bases: TGCGCCAGCAGCCAAGGGGCAGGGGGCTACGAGCAGTACTTC. Amino acid sequence: CASSQGAGGYEQYF.

This clonotype was found a few times. In DNA form, the CDR3 reads TGTGCCAGCAGTACGACCTCGATGAACACTGAAGCTTTCTTT. Encoded protein: CASSTTSMNTEAFF. The rearrangement joins TRBV6-1 to TRBJ1-1; the D is unclear. The CDR3 has 14 amino acids. The germline V gene encodes CDR1 MNHNS and CDR2 SASEGT. V shed 5 bases and J shed 0 bases, with 10 bases lying between them.